This T cell receptor (beta chain) stems from a study of shared clonotypes between healthy human individuals (dated by TCRdb to about 2020). A note on the overall study: The cohort comprised a couple of women and three men aged 18 to 49 years. Different laboratories and diverse techniques were used to prepare libraries and sequence TCR repertoires, to increase sequencing depth and limit assay-specific biases. For each donor, CD4 naive and CD4 memory were each run on three plates, CD8 naive on two plates, and CD8 memory on one plate. Per donor, leukapheresis produced somewhere between about 0.94 and 9.5 billion PBMCs. The study deeply sequenced blood TCR repertoires of about five healthy adults to estimate repertoire size and the extent of clonotype sharing between individuals. What the work shows at the level of the full study, not this receptor alone: Rarefaction of sorted-subset datasets indicated incomplete sequencing despite the large sequencing depth. Estimated clonotype richness was generally larger for naive than for memory subsets. Because the study included a small number of donors, the genetic and exposure-history diversity represented was limited. Only blood was sampled, and tissue TCR repertoires likely differ from those in blood. Compared with non-shared clonotypes, clonotypes shared by all four sorted-subset donors had higher generation probabilities. Based on pairwise subsampling, the degree of clonotype sharing among donors was expected to be affected by sequencing depth. About 4.5% of naive CD4, 3.5% of naive CD8, 2.3% of memory CD4, and around 0.4% of memory CD8 clonotypes were shared across a few donors.

CD8 naive samples were obtained by positive selection for CCR7 among CD45RO-negative cells, yielding a CD45RA+CCR7+ population from which TemRA cells were excluded. The donors were healthy, HIV-negative adults with no recently reported acute infections or vaccinations. Every donor was a Caucasian adult living in Nashville, Tennessee, USA. Blood was collected by leukapheresis, and PBMCs were isolated by Ficoll-Histopaque density gradient centrifugation and then cryopreserved in liquid nitrogen vapor phase. Analytical flow cytometry was used to check the purity and quantity of every magnetically sorted T cell population. Genomic DNA was isolated from each sorted fraction and quantified by UV absorbance on a Nanodrop 2000c. For this clone: It has no known antigen specificity. No much larger clone exists at a distance of one base, and base qualities are not known.

The germline V gene gives CDR1 as SGHRS and CDR2 as YFSETQ. V lost 3 bases and J lost 0 bases; the stretch between them is 11 bases long. Including the terminal cysteine and phenylalanine, the CDR3 comprises 15 residues. The kept DNA is CDR3 alone, 45 bases in frame from the first base. TCR CDR3 regions were amplified from genomic DNA by multiplex PCR using the deep immunoSEQ assay. For each cell subset, the extracted genomic DNA was distributed evenly across all wells of several immunoSEQ 96-well plates, and each plate served as one replicate. For sorted subsets, approximately 210 ng of genomic DNA, equivalent to some 30,000 T cell genomes, went into each replicate PCR. The purified libraries were quantified using a Qubit 3.0 fluorometer, sized with a Bioanalyzer 2100, and then quantified again using the KAPA Library Quantification kit. Every immunoSEQ 96-well plate was sequenced on a dedicated single-read 150-cycle Illumina NextSeq 550 flow cell. In the source study's methods: Because the immunoSEQ output included only junctional sequences and no quality scores, the filtering could not be the same as the filtering used for full-length reads. Sequences were annotated with PyIR, a Python wrapper for IgBLAST v1.9, using IMGT germline references to assign V/J genes and CDR3. Reads were filtered out if the reads had weak V/J assignments (E-value above 1e-6), no CDR3, stop codons, out-of-frame junctions, or ambiguous translated residues. V3J clonotypes were defined as sequences sharing the same inferred V gene, J gene, and CDR3 amino acid sequence. Percentage overlap between repertoires was computed as shared unique clonotypes divided by the size of the smaller repertoire. RTK rarefaction, the Chao1 estimator, and Recon v2.1 estimates of unobserved clonotypes were used to assess repertoire richness. Generation probabilities were computed with OLGA for all TCRbeta clonotypes obtained by the gDNA method from a handful of donors. TCRdb obtained this table from immuneACCESS and retained in-frame rearrangements with V and J assigned. These tables miss some clones; where compared with another copy, unresolved V genes account for less than half of the shortfall, and the remainder is unexplained. The DNA was the basis for D and trimming; V, J and clone size are from that table. Here the sample has around 1,900,000 clones; 90% to 95% occur a single time. Approximately 1.7% of the sample is in the top ten clones.

Sequenced sample: naive CD8+ T cells from PBMCs. The cell subset or site label of this sample denotes: CD45RA+CCR7+. The receptor comes from a man aged 18 to 29 in good health. Some clones in this sample may be carry-over from other donors' samples. The sequence is built from TRBV5-1 and TRBJ2-3; the D gene is perhaps TRBD1 or TRBD2, each of them matching over 5 bases. The sequenced DNA is TGCGCCAGCAGCTCGTCGGGGCTTAGCACAGATACGCAGTATTTT. The encoded protein is CASSSSGLSTDTQYF.